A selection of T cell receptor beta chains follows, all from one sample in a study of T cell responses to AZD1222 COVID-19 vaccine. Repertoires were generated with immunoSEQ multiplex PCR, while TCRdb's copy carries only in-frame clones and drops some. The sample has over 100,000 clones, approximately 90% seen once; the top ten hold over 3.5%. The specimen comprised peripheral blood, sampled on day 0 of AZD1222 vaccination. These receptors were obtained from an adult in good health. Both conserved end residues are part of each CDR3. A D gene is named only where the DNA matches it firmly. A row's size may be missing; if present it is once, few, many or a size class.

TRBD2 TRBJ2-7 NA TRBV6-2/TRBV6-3 TGTGCCAGCAGTGAGCCCAGCGGGGGGCGCCGCGAGCAGTACTTC CASSEPSGGRREQYF
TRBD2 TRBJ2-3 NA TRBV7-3 TGTGCCAGCAGCTTAGGACTAGCGGGGGGATTTAGCACAGATACGCAGTATTTT CASSLGLAGGFSTDTQYF
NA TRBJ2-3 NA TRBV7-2 TGTGCCAGCAGCTTAGAAAGGAGGGCAGATACGCAGTATTTT CASSLERRADTQYF
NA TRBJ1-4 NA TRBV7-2 TGTGCCAGCAGCTTACTTGGCGCCGCTTTTGCAACTAATGAAAAACTGTTTTTT CASSLLGAAFATNEKLFF
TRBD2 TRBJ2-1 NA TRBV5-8 TGTGCCAGCAGCTTGGACGGGGGGGCGTACAATGAGCAGTTCTTC CASSLDGGAYNEQFF
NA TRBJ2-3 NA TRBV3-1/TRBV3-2 TGTGCCAGCAGCCGAGACAGGTCGACAGATACGCAGTATTTT CASSRDRSTDTQYF
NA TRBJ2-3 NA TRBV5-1 TGCGCCAGCAGCGCGGGACACTCCAGCACAGATACGCAGTATTTT CASSAGHSSTDTQYF
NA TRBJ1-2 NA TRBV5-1 TGCGCCAGCAGCTTGTCCGGGACACCAGAAGTATATGGCTACACCTTC CASSLSGTPEVYGYTF
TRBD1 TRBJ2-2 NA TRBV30 TGTGCCTGGAGTGTACTGAGACAGGGGAACACCGGGGAGCTGTTTTTT CAWSVLRQGNTGELFF
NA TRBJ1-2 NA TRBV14 TGTGCCAGCAGCCGAAGTGGGGGGTTAGGGATCGACTATGGCTACACCTTC CASSRSGGLGIDYGYTF
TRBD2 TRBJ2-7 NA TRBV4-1 TGCGCCAGCAGCCACACTAGCGGGGGGGCCTTTGCCGAGCAGTACTTC CASSHTSGGAFAEQYF
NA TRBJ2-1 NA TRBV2 TGTGCCAGCAGTGAAGCCGGGTCTTCAACGTTCTTC CASSEAGSSTFF
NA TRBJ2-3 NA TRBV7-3 TGTGCCAGCAGCTCCACGCGAGGGACCACAGATACGCAGTATTTT CASSSTRGTTDTQYF
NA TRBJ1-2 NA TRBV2 TGTGCCAGCAGTGGCAGAGGGTACTATGGCTACACCTTC CASSGRGYYGYTF
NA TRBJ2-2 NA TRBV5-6 TGTGCCAGCAGCGAATCGATGAGTTCCGGGGAGCTGTTTTTT CASSESMSSGELFF
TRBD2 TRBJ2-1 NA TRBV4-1 TGCGCCAGCAGCCAAGAAAGTAGCGGGGGGGCGAATGAGCAGTTCTTC CASSQESSGGANEQFF
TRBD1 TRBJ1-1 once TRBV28 TGTGCCAGCAGTTCAGAGGGGGCGTTTTACACTGAAGCTTTCTTT CASSSEGAFYTEAFF
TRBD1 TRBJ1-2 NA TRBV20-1 TGCAGTGCAAGCTCCCCGGGACAGGGTTTTTTC CSASSPGQGFF
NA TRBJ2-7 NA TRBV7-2 TGTGCCAGCAGTGCGACAGCTTACGAGCAGTACTTC CASSATAYEQYF
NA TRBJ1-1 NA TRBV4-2 TGTGCCAGCAGCCAGGGCTCGGGGGGGCAAAGGAACACTGAAGCTTTCTTT CASSQGSGGQRNTEAFF
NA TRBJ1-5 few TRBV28 TGTGCCAGCGCCCCCCGAGGCACAGGGATCAATCAGCCCCAGCATTTT CASAPRGTGINQPQHF
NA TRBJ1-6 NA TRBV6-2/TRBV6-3 TGTGCCAGCAGCTTTAACAGGGAGATCAATTCACCCCTCCACTTT CASSFNREINSPLHF
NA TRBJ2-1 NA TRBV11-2 TGTGCCAGCAGCCGGGACCGAAAGATTGGTGAGCAGTTCTTC CASSRDRKIGEQFF
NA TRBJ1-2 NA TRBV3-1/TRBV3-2 TGTGCCAGCAGCCAAGCGCTTGGGATAGCCTATGGCTACACCTTC CASSQALGIAYGYTF
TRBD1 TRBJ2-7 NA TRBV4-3 TGCGCCAGCAGCCAAGACAGGACAGGGAATTACGAGCAGTACTTC CASSQDRTGNYEQYF
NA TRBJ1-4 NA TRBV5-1 TGCGCCAGCAGCTCCAGGGGACTTGGGGAAAAACTGTTTTTT CASSSRGLGEKLFF